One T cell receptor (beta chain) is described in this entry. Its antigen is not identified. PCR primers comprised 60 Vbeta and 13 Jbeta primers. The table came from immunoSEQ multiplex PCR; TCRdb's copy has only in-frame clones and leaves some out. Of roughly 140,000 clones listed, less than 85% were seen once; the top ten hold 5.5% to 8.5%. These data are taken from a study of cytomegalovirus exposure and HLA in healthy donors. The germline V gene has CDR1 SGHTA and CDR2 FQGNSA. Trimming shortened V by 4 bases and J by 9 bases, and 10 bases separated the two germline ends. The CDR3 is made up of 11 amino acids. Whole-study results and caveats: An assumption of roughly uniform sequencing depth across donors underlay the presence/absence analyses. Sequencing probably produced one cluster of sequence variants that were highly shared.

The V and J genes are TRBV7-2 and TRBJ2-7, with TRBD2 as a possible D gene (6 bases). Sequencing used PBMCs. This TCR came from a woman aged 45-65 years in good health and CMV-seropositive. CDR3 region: CASSSPGGQYF. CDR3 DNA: TGTGCCAGCAGCTCCCCCGGGGGGCAGTACTTC.